These 17 T cell receptor beta chains were sequenced from one sample in a study of cytomegalovirus exposure and HLA in healthy donors. PCR primers comprised 60 Vbeta and 13 Jbeta primers. Clones were sequenced by immunoSEQ multiplex PCR, and TCRdb holds only the in-frame ones, with some missing. The sample lists approximately 120,000 clones, under 85% occurring once. The sequencing sample was made of PBMCs. These receptors were obtained from a woman in her thirties or forties in good health and CMV-seropositive.

This clone was counted between two and nine times. V gene TRBV9 combines with J gene TRBJ2-3, with a tentative D call TRBD1 (6 bases). Trimming took off 4 bases at V and 3 bases at J, with 15 bases between the two ends. CDR3 size: 15 residues. Germline V CDR1 and CDR2: SGDLS, YYNGEE. CDR3 protein: CASSLRGHETDTQYF. In DNA, the CDR3 is TGTGCCAGCAGCTTAAGGGGACATGAAACAGATACGCAGTATTTT.

The V gene is TRBV28, the J gene TRBJ2-5; D unresolved. With the DNA end fitting TRBJ2-7 better, the J assignment may be wrong. The CDR3 has 13 amino acids. CDR1 is MDHEN and CDR2 is SYDVKM in the germline V gene. The CDR3 region has the DNA TGTGCCAGCAGCCTCGCCGCCACCTACGAGCAGTACTTC. It yields the protein CASSLAATYEQYF.

CDR3 sequence: CASSRGALAGGSSYEQYF. The CDR3, as DNA: TGTGCCAGCAGCCGGGGGGCACTAGCGGGAGGGAGCTCCTACGAGCAGTACTTC. V usage is TRBV5-4 and J usage is TRBJ2-7; 13 bases map to TRBD2. From germline, CDR1 is SGHNT and CDR2 YYREEE (reference sequence). CDR3 length equals 18 residues. After removal of 4 bases from V and 0 bases from J, the junction contained 10 bases not matched to a gene.

The rearrangement uses TRBV7-9 and TRBJ2-2, with TRBD2 matching 7 bases. The CDR3 contains 16 residues. V lost 5 bases to trimming and J lost 4 bases; unmatched junction nucleotides: 10. CDR1 and CDR2 from the germline V gene are SEHNR and FQNEAQ (reference sequence). The CDR3 bases are TGTGCCAGCAGCCAACTGGCAGGGAGGGCCACCGGGGAGCTGTTTTTT. Translation gives CASSQLAGRATGELFF.

A single count supports this clone. This chain links TRBV6-1 with TRBJ1-4; D perhaps matches TRBD1 (6 bases). CDR3 size: 14 residues. Deletions cut 8 bases from V and 8 bases from J, with 18 bases between. Germline loops: CDR1 MNHNS, CDR2 SASEGT. CDR3 residues: CASVRVPGVEKLFF. The CDR3 nucleotides are TGTGCCAGCGTGAGGGTGCCAGGGGTAGAAAAACTGTTTTTT.

In DNA form, the CDR3 reads TGTGCCAGCAGCCAAGGGACTAGCGTGAACAAGCAGTACTTC. It encodes CASSQGTSVNKQYF. The rearrangement links TRBV4-2 to TRBJ2-7, with 9 bases fitting TRBD2. CDR1 and CDR2 from the germline V gene are LGHNA and YNFKEQ. The V gene end was trimmed by 1 base and the J gene end by 8 bases; junction bases not matched to a gene: 6. This CDR3 has 14 residues.

V is TRBV27 and J is TRBJ2-7; 11 bases are a match to TRBD2. The CDR3 sequence is 17 residues long. Unmatched junction bases numbered 11, after V lost 3 bases and J lost 4 bases. Germline V gene sequence: CDR1 MNHEY, CDR2 SMNVEV (reference sequence). CDR3 amino acids: CASSFRPGLAGVYEQYF. CDR3 DNA: TGTGCCAGCAGTTTCCGCCCCGGACTAGCGGGTGTGTACGAGCAGTACTTC.

The rearrangement uses TRBV6-5 and TRBJ1-2; 7 bases agree with TRBD1. Looked up from germline, CDR1 is MNHEY and CDR2 is SVGAGI. V was clipped by 6 bases and J by 8 bases; unmatched bases: 12. The CDR3 contains 14 residues. The CDR3 bases are TGTGCCAGCAGCTCTCCGACTACAGGGGTCGGCTACACCTTC. This encodes CASSSPTTGVGYTF.

The chain employs TRBV5-1 and TRBJ2-7; 13 nucleotides agree with TRBD2. V lost 4 bases, J lost 6 bases, and 13 bases stayed unmatched. Germline assignment: CDR1 SGHRS and CDR2 YFSETQ. The CDR3 loop spans 17 amino acids. CDR3 amino acids: CASSQSPGTSGVGEQYF. CDR3 DNA sequence: TGCGCCAGCAGCCAATCCCCCGGGACTAGCGGGGTCGGCGAGCAGTACTTC.

This chain links TRBV29-1 with TRBJ2-7; D is unclear. The germline V and J ends were trimmed by 4 bases and 6 bases, with 10 bases remaining between them. The CDR3 sequence is 11 residues long. Germline loops: CDR1 SQVTM, CDR2 ANQGSEA. The CDR3 nucleotides read TGCAGCGTTGCCCGATCGGGCGAGCAGTACTTC. Its translation is CSVARSGEQYF.

This clone was recorded a few times. This chain links TRBV10-1 with TRBJ2-5; possible D gene TRBD2, 5 bases. CDR3 length: 14 amino acids. From germline, CDR1 is WNHNN and CDR2 SYGVQD (reference sequence). V gave up 2 bases and J gave up 4 bases, with 11 bases separating them. The CDR3 nucleotides read TGCGCCAGCAGTGAGACCTCTGAGGGAGAGACCCAGTACTTC. Protein sequence: CASSETSEGETQYF.

This rearrangement joins TRBV5-1 to TRBJ2-1; D may be TRBD2 (5 bases). The CDR3 consists of 15 residues. Looked up from germline, CDR1 is SGHRS and CDR2 is YFSETQ. V dropped 4 bases and J dropped 7 bases, with 18 bases sitting between them. DNA of the CDR3: TGCGCCAGCAGCACTGGACTGCAAACGGGGAATGAGCAGTTCTTC. Protein: CASSTGLQTGNEQFF.

The V and J genes are TRBV6-6 and TRBJ1-5; no firm D call. The CDR3 extends over 16 amino acids. Germline V lookup: CDR1 MNHNY, CDR2 SVGAGI (reference sequence). Trimming took off 5 bases at V and 1 base at J, with 15 bases between the two ends. CDR3 protein: CASSPERGVSNQPQHF. The CDR3 nucleotides read TGTGCCAGCAGTCCGGAGCGGGGAGTAAGCAATCAGCCCCAGCATTTT.

This chain connects TRBV5-5 to TRBJ1-5; D perhaps matches TRBD1 (6 bases). Trimming took off 6 bases at V and 4 bases at J, with 17 bases between the two ends. Germline V CDR1 and CDR2: SGHKS, YYEKEE (reference sequence). This CDR3 contains 15 residues. As DNA, the CDR3 is TGTGCCAGCACCAAACAGACAGGTATTAATCAGCCCCAGCATTTT. Protein product: CASTKQTGINQPQHF. The full variable domain, completed using reference TRBV5-5 and TRBJ1-5, is DAGVTQSPTHLIKTRGQQVTLRCSPISGHKSVSWYQQVLGQGPQFIFQYYEKEERGRGNFPDRFSARQFPNYSSELNVNALLLGDSALYLCASTKQTGINQPQHFGDGTRLSIL.

The rearrangement joins TRBV5-1 to TRBJ2-7; TRBD1 is a possible D gene (7 bases). The length of the CDR3 is 17 residues. The germline gives CDR1 SGHRS, CDR2 YFSETQ. Trimming left V 0 bases short and J 2 bases short, with 18 bases between. CDR3 in DNA: TGCGCCAGCAGCTTGGCCGGGCGGGACAGACATGCCTACGAGCAGTACTTC. It is translated as CASSLAGRDRHAYEQYF.

This clone turned up a few times. This rearrangement joins TRBV12-1 to TRBJ1-5; the DNA was not compared with TRBD1, the D call given in the table. TRBV12-1 is a recognized pseudogene. CDR3 length: 14 amino acids. CDR3 region: CASSFDRGNQPQHF. DNA for the CDR3: TGTGCCAGCAGCTTTGACAGGGGTAATCAGCCCCAGCATTTT.

The V gene is TRBV7-2, the J gene TRBJ2-5, with D uncertain. Germline CDR1 SGHTA, CDR2 FQGNSA. The CDR3 contains 12 residues. V lost 5 bases and J 9 bases, leaving 13 bases between the germline ends. The CDR3 DNA reads as TGTGCCAGCAGCCTCCCTCCGGTGGCCCAGTACTTC. Amino acids: CASSLPPVAQYF. Full variable domain (missing parts from reference TRBV7-2 and TRBJ2-5): GAGVSQSPSNKVTEKGKDVELRCDPISGHTALYWYRQSLGQGLEFLIYFQGNSAPDKSGLPSDRFSAERTGGSVSTLTIQRTQQEDSAVYLCASSLPPVAQYFGPGTRLLVL.